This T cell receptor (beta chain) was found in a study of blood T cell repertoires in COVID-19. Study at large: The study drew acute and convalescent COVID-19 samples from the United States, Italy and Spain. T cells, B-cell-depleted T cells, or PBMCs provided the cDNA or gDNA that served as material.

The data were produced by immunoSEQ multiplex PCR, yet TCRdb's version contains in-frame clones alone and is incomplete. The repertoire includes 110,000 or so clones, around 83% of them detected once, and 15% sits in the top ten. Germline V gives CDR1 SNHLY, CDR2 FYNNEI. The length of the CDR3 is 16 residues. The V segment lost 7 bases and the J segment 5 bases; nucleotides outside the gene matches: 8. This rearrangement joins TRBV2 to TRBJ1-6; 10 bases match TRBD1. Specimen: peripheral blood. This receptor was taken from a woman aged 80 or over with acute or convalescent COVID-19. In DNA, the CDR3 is TGTGCCAGCATCGCCCCGGACAGGGGGGATAATTCACCCCTCCACTTT. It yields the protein CASIAPDRGDNSPLHF.